The present T cell receptor (beta chain) was sequenced within a study of T cells in Graves' hyperthyroidism and ophthalmopathy. Germline CDR1 SGHRS, CDR2 YFSETQ. The V gene lost 1 base and the J gene lost 1 base, with 11 bases spanning the gap. The CDR3 is 15 amino acids. Amplification targeted TCR beta CDR3 regions from RNA transcripts. First-round RT-PCR of the TCR CDR3 relied on the HTBI primer set. A single record per CDR3 protein comes from TCRdb applying MiXCR to the multiplex PCR reads. Of fewer than 250,000 distinct CDR3 sequences listed, 16% were seen once; the top ten hold less than 35%. The cohort's ophthalmopathy patients, a group with duration under 3 months, had a Clinical Activity Score of at least 3 and a NOSPECS grade of at least 4. Pregnant or lactating patients were excluded, as were those with uncontrolled infection or other autoimmune disease. With regard to this clonotype: The antigen remains undetermined.

Study results and caveats: Most expanded thyroid clonotypes above 0.001 also appeared in blood.

The chain uses TRBV5-1 and TRBJ1-1; D might be TRBD1 (5 bases). The sample comprised blood. The clonotype originates from a woman between 18 and 30 years old with Graves' ophthalmopathy. The CDR3 DNA is TGCGCCAGCAGCTTGTTACGGGGCCGGAACACTGAAGCTTTCTTT. The encoded protein is CASSLLRGRNTEAFF.